This T cell receptor (beta chain) was sequenced for a study of CD8+CD57+ T cells in acquired aplastic anemia. A remark on this clonotype: Its antigen remains unidentified.

Patients selected for sequencing had displayed CD8+CD57+ cell expansion by flow cytometry. Points from the study as a whole: Patients versus controls showed no significant CD8+ Simpson's diversity difference.

This CDR3 is 13 amino acids long. The V gene's germline CDR1 is SGHVS and CDR2 FQNEAQ. V was shortened by 0 bases and J by 4 bases, with 4 bases between the two germline ends. For CDR3 and TCR beta VDJ profiling, genomic DNA was the template used. One entry per CDR3 protein results from TCRdb running MiXCR on the reads. The sample holds roughly 240,000 distinct CDR3 sequences; around 46% are singletons and the top ten take 7% to 10%. The sequencing input was sorted CD4+, CD8+, or CD8+CD57+ T cells (not recorded which) from PBMCs. This sequence joins TRBV7-8 and TRBJ1-5; no clear D gene. The TCR comes from a human donor with aplastic anemia. Written as DNA, the CDR3 is TGTGCCAGCAGCTTAGCACTTAATCAGCCCCAGCATTTT. Protein product: CASSLALNQPQHF.